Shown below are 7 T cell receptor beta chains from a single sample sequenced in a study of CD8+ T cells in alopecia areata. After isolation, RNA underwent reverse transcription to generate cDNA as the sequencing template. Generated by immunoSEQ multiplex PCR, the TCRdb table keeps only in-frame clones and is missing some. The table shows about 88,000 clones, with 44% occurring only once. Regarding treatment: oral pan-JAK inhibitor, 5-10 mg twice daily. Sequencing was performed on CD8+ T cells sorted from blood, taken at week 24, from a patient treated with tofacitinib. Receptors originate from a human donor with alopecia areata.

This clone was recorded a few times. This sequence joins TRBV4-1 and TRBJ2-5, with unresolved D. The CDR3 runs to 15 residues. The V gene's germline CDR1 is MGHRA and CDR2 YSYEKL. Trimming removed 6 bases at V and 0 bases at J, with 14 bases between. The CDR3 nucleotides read TGCGCCAGCAGGGAAGGACGGATGTACCAAGAGACCCAGTACTTC. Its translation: CASREGRMYQETQYF.

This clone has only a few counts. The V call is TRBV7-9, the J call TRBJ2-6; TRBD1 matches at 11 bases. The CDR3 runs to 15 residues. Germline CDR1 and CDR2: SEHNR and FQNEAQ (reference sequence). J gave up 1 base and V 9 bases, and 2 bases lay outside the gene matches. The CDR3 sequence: CARGQGVSGANVLTF. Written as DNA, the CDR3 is TGTGCCAGGGGACAGGGGGTATCTGGGGCCAACGTCCTGACTTTC.

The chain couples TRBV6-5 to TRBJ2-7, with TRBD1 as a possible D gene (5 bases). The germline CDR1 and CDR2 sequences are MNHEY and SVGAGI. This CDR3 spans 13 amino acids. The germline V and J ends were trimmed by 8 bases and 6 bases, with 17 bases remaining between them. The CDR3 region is CASFGQGSSEQYF. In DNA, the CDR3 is TGTGCCAGCTTTGGCCAGGGCAGCTCCGAGCAGTACTTC.

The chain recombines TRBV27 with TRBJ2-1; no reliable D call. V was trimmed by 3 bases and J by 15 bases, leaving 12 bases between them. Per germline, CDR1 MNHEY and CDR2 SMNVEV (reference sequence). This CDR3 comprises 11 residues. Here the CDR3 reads CASSFGVDRFF. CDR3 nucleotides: TGTGCCAGCAGTTTTGGCGTTGATCGGTTCTTC.

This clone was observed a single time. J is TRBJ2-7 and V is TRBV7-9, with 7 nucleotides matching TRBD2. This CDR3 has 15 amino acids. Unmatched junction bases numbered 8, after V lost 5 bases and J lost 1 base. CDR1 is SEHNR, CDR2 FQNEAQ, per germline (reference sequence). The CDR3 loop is CASSPGGRGSYEQYF. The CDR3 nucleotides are TGTGCCAGCAGCCCCGGGGGGAGAGGGTCCTACGAGCAGTACTTC.

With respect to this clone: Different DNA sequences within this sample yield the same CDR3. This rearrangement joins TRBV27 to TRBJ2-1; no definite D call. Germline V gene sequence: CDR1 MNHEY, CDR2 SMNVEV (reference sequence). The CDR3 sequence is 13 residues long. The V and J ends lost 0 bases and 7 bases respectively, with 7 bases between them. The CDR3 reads CASSLSTANEQFF. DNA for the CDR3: TGTGCCAGCAGTTTATCCACAGCAAATGAGCAGTTCTTC.

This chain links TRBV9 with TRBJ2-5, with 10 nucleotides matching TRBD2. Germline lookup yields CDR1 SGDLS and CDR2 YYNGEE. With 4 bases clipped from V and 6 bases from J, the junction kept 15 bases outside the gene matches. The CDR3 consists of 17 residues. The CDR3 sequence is CASSPDPLAGGLKTQYF. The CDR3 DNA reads TGTGCCAGCAGCCCCGACCCGTTAGCGGGAGGCTTGAAGACCCAGTACTTC.